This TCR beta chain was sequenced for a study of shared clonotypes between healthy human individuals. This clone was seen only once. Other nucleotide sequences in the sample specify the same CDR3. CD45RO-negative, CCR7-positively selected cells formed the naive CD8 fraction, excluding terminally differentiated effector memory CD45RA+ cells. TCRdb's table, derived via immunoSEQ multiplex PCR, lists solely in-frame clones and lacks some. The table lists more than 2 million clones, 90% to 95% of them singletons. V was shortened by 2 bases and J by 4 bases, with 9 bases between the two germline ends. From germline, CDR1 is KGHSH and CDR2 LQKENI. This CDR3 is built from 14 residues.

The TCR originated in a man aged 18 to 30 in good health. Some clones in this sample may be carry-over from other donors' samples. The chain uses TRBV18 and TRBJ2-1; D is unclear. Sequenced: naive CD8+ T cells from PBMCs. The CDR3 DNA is TGTGCCAGCTCACCAGAGAGAGGATACAATGAGCAGTTCTTC. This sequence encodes CASSPERGYNEQFF. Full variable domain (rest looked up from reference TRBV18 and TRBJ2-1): NAGVMQNPRHLVRRRGQEARLRCSPMKGHSHVYWYRQLPEEGLKFMVYLQKENIIDESGMPKERFSAEFPKEGPSILRIQQVVRGDSAAYFCASSPERGYNEQFFGPGTRLTVL.